This section outlines one T cell receptor beta chain sequence together with its context. Its specificity is not known. V lost 6 bases and J 0 bases, leaving 15 bases between the germline ends. This CDR3 region has 16 residues. Germline V CDR1 and CDR2: SGHTA, FQGNSA. Here immunoSEQ multiplex PCR was the method, and the copy in TCRdb shows in-frame clones only, minus some. The sample lists 120,000 to 150,000 clones, around 86% seen once, with around 5% in the top ten. The data originate from a study of Ad26.COV2.S vaccination and SARS-CoV-2 variants. Study-level points and caveats: Compared with placebo recipients, vaccine recipients had higher spike-specific TCR breadth. Possibly, TCR breadth and depth analyses underestimated total T cell responses.

The clonotype was recovered from a human donor who had recovered from COVID-19. Material: peripheral blood, obtained after recovery from COVID-19. V is TRBV7-2 and J is TRBJ1-3, with D unresolved. The chain's CDR3 is CASSSGSRRSGNTIYF. The DNA for the CDR3 is TGTGCCAGCAGTTCCGGGAGTCGCCGCTCTGGAAACACCATATATTTT.